This T cell receptor beta chain was profiled in a study of cytomegalovirus exposure and HLA in healthy donors. 60 Vbeta and 13 Jbeta primers were used in PCR. Here immunoSEQ multiplex PCR was the method, and the copy in TCRdb shows in-frame clones only, minus some. The data contain approximately 100,000 clones, around 70% of them singletons. This CDR3 is 14 amino acids long. In germline, CDR1 is MDHEN, CDR2 SYDVKM. Trimming removed 0 bases at V and 7 bases at J, with 10 bases between. This clone was picked up a small number of times. The chain links TRBV28 to TRBJ2-1, with TRBD2 as a possible D gene (6 bases). The sample was PBMCs. The sequence came from a female donor in good health and CMV-seronegative. DNA for the CDR3: TGTGCCAGCAGTTTATGGGGACTGGAAAATGAGCAGTTCTTC. Encoded protein: CASSLWGLENEQFF.